This TCR beta chain was recovered during a study of blood T cell repertoires in COVID-19. Looking at the study overall: Italy, Spain and the United States were the sources of the convalescent and acute COVID-19 samples. From T cells, B-cell-depleted T cells, or PBMCs came the material, which was cDNA or gDNA.

The CDR3 totals 17 residues. Germline lookup yields CDR1 SGHDT and CDR2 YYEEEE. V was trimmed by 1 base and J by 0 bases, leaving 14 bases between them. Original data processing: Researchers report that nucleated cell counts were estimated from reference gene primer amplification. Using immunoSEQ multiplex PCR, the repertoire was profiled, and TCRdb retains in-frame clones only, with some absent. V and J calls and clone size are as listed in that table; D and trimming were resolved from the DNA. Here the sample spans around 170,000 clones, approximately 80% being singletons. The chain couples TRBV5-6 to TRBJ1-3; weak D call: TRBD1 (6 bases). Material for sequencing was peripheral blood. The TCR originated in a woman aged 55-69 years with acute or convalescent COVID-19. CDR3 residues: CASSLYETGYSGNTIYF. DNA of the CDR3: TGTGCCAGCAGCTTGTACGAGACAGGTTACTCTGGAAACACCATATATTTT.